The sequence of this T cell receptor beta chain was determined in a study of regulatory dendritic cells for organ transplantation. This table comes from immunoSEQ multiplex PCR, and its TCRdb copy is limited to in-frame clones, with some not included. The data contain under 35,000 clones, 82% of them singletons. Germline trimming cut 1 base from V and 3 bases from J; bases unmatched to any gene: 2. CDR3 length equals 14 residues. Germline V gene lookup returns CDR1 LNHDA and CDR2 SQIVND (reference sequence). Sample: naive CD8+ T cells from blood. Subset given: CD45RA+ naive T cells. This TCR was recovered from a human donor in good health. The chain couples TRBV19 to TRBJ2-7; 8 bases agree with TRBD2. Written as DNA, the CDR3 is TGTGCCAGTAGTATAGGGACTAGCAGCTACGAGCAGTACTTC. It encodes CASSIGTSSYEQYF.